These 8 T cell receptor beta chains originate from one sample sequenced in a study of blood T cell repertoires in COVID-19. TCRdb's table, derived via immunoSEQ multiplex PCR, lists solely in-frame clones and lacks some. The sample carries over 30,000 clones, around 85% recorded once. What was sequenced was peripheral blood. The receptors here all came from an elderly man with active or convalescent COVID-19.

The V call is TRBV7-2, the J call TRBJ2-3, with 12 bases identical to TRBD2. The CDR3 has 16 amino acids. V gave up 2 bases and J gave up 6 bases; unmatched junction bases: 6. Germline CDR1 is SGHTA and CDR2 is FQGNSA. CDR3 coding DNA: TGTGCCAGCAGCTTAAGACTAGCGGGAGCTTCTGATACGCAGTATTTT. Amino acids: CASSLRLAGASDTQYF.

This sequence joins TRBV23-1 and TRBJ2-7; D may be TRBD2 (6 bases). TRBV23-1 qualifies as an ORF whose function is uncertain. V lost 5 bases and J 3 bases, leaving 17 bases between the germline ends. The CDR3 runs 15 residues. CDR3 DNA: TGCGCCAGCAGTGCGGGGCGGCGCAGGCTCTACGAGCAGTACTTC. As protein: CASSAGRRRLYEQYF.

The CDR3 loop reads CASSPGQATYNEQFF. CDR3 coding DNA: TGTGCCAGCTCCCCCGGACAGGCCACTTACAATGAGCAGTTCTTC. V is TRBV18 and J is TRBJ2-1, with TRBD1 identical over 7 bases. CDR1 is KGHSH, CDR2 LQKENI, per germline. Trimming removed 6 bases from V and 4 bases from J; junction bases left unmatched: 9. The CDR3 is 15 residues long.

The chain is built from TRBV11-3 and TRBJ2-7; 10 positions match TRBD1. The CDR3 is 15 amino acids. CDR1 is SGHNT and CDR2 is YENEEA in the germline V gene. With V trimmed by 5 bases and J by 2 bases, 6 bases remained unmatched. The CDR3 DNA sequence: TGTGCCAGCAGCATAGGACAGGGGGGGACCTACGAGCAGTACTTC. As protein: CASSIGQGGTYEQYF.

The CDR3 DNA sequence: TGCGCCAGCAGCATACAGGGATCGAATTCACCCCTCCACTTT. This sequence encodes CASSIQGSNSPLHF. The J gene is TRBJ1-6, the V gene TRBV5-1; D is possibly TRBD1 (6 bases). This CDR3 has 14 amino acids. From germline, CDR1 is SGHRS and CDR2 YFSETQ. V was pared by 4 bases and J by 7 bases, with 12 bases between.

The V gene is TRBV6-5, the J gene TRBJ1-2; 8 bases fit TRBD1. Germline trimming cut 7 bases from V and 8 bases from J; bases unmatched to any gene: 6. The germline V gene encodes CDR1 MNHEY and CDR2 SVGAGI. The CDR3 is made up of 12 amino acids. The CDR3 region is CASTWTGYGYTF. As DNA, the CDR3 is TGTGCCAGCACCTGGACAGGGTACGGCTACACCTTC.

This clone was picked up a small number of times. This chain's CDR3 is CASAEGGYTF. The CDR3 DNA sequence: TGTGCCAGCGCTGAGGGAGGCTACACCTTC. V and J are TRBV2 and TRBJ1-2, with no clear D. CDR3 size: 10 residues. V lost 8 bases, J lost 8 bases, and 9 bases lay in between. Germline V gene data show CDR1 as SNHLY and CDR2 as FYNNEI.

The chain couples TRBV7-9 to TRBJ2-5; 7 bases line up with TRBD1. V lost 3 bases, J lost 4 bases, and 11 bases stayed unmatched. CDR1 is SEHNR and CDR2 is FQNEAQ in the germline V gene (reference sequence). There are 16 residues in the CDR3. DNA of the CDR3: TGTGCCAGCAGCTTCCCCGGGACAGCAGGTTCAGAGACCCAGTACTTC. Residues: CASSFPGTAGSETQYF.